This TCR beta chain came from a study of shared clonotypes between healthy human individuals. Findings of the study overall: Clonotype sharing across donors was expected to vary with sequencing depth. A generally larger estimated richness was seen in naive subsets than in memory subsets.

CD4+ cell separation produced CD45RA+ naive and CD45RA-negative memory subsets. V dropped 6 bases and J dropped 2 bases, with 11 bases sitting between them. The germline CDR1 and CDR2 sequences are MDHEN and SYDVKM. This CDR3 has 14 amino acids. Note on this clone: The antigen is not known.

The assay was immunoSEQ multiplex PCR, and TCRdb's table has in-frame clones only and misses some. The sample consists of 2 million to 2.5 million clones, about 92% of them appearing once. The sample comprised naive CD4+ T cells from PBMCs. Noted subset: CD45RA+ positively selected. The receptor was isolated from a young man in good health. Some clones in this sample may be carry-over from other donors' samples. The rearrangement links TRBV28 to TRBJ1-5; no reliable D call. In DNA form, the CDR3 reads TGTGCCAGCAGCCAGCGTTCTGGCAATCAGCCCCAGCATTTT. It is translated as CASSQRSGNQPQHF.